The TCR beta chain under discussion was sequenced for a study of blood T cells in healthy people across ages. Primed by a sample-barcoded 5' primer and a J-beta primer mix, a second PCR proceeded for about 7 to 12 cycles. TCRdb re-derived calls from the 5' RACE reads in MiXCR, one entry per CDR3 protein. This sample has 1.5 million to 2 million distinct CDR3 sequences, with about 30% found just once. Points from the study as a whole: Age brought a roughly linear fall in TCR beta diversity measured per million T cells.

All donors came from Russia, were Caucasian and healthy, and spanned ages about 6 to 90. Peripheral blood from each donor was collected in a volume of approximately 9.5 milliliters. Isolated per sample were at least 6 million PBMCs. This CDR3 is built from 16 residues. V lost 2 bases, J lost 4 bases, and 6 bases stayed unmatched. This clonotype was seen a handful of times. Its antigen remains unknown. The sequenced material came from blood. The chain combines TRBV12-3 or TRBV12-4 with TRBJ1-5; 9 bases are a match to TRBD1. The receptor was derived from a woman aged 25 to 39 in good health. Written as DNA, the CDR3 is TGTGCCAGCAGTTTAAGTTGGGGACAGGGAAATCAGCCCCAGCATTTT. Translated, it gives CASSLSWGQGNQPQHF.